The 11 T cell receptor beta chains reported below all come from one sample, sequenced in a study of regulatory T cells in long-lasting Graves disease. Relying on iRepertoire HTBI primers and Arm-PCR of CDR3 regions, the team built TCR beta libraries. TCRdb redid the calling of the multiplex PCR reads with MiXCR, one entry per CDR3 protein. The sample carries around 450,000 distinct CDR3 sequences, roughly 15% recorded once. Time point defined: newly diagnosed GD, antithyroid drugs for less than 3 months. The TCR library used RNA extracted from PBMCs. These same data were also listed under a study on T cells in Graves' hyperthyroidism and ophthalmopathy.

This sample comprised peripheral blood mononuclear cells (PBMCs), obtained at new diagnosis, from a patient treated with antithyroid drugs. The receptor set was obtained from a woman aged 40 to 50 with Graves disease.

This clonotype has a handful of counts. The conserved closing phenylalanine or tryptophan is absent in this CDR3, likely reflecting a read error. This chain links TRBV28 with TRBJ2-1, with a possible D match to TRBD1 (6 bases). The J call may not be correct, given that the DNA end is closer to TRBJ2-5. Germline values: CDR1 MDHEN, CDR2 SYDVKM. The CDR3 is 14 amino acids. Here the CDR3 DNA reads TGTGCCAGCAGTCCCACAGGGATCCAAGAGACCCAGTACTCC. Translating gives CASSPTGIQETQYS.

This clonotype has a count of ten or more. The rearrangement links TRBV28 to TRBJ2-2; D remains ambiguous. Germline CDR1 reads MDHEN; CDR2 reads SYDVKM. This CDR3 spans 14 amino acids. V shed 5 bases and J shed 0 bases, with 7 bases lying between them. The CDR3 DNA is TGTGCCAGCAGTCAAGCCTCGAACACCGGGGAGCTGTTTTTT. Residues: CASSQASNTGELFF.

This clonotype occurred a few times. The chain couples TRBV13 to TRBJ2-1, with 12 bases lining up with TRBD2. The CDR3 spans 17 residues. The germline V gene has CDR1 PRHDT and CDR2 FYEKMQ (reference sequence). Trimming cost V 5 bases and J 5 bases; bases outside gene matches: 10. This chain's CDR3 is CASSQRLAGVGDNEQFF. In DNA form, the CDR3 reads TGTGCCAGCAGCCAGAGACTAGCGGGAGTCGGCGACAATGAGCAGTTCTTC.

On this clonotype: A clone one base away is much larger, so this may be a read error. The CDR3: CASSFNGLAGGFTDTQYF. CDR3 DNA sequence: TGTGCCAGCAGTTTCAACGGACTAGCGGGAGGGTTTACAGATACGCAGTATTTT. This chain links TRBV27 with TRBJ2-3; 15 positions agree with TRBD2. V was pared by 3 bases and J by 3 bases, with 7 bases of the junction left unmatched. CDR1 is MNHEY, CDR2 SMNVEV, per germline (reference sequence). This CDR3 region has 18 residues.

The CDR3 here is CASSYSKGGNEQFF. CDR3 in DNA: TGTGCCAGCAGTTACTCGAAAGGAGGGAATGAGCAGTTCTTC. The chain uses TRBV6-2 or TRBV6-3 and TRBJ2-1; TRBD2 might be the D (6 bases). The germline CDR1 and CDR2 sequences are MNHEY and SVGEGT. CDR3 size: 14 residues. The V gene lost 0 bases and the J gene lost 7 bases, with 10 bases spanning the gap.

This chain uses TRBV28 with TRBJ2-3, with a possible D match to TRBD2 (5 bases). The CDR3 loop spans 15 amino acids. Trimming took off 7 bases at V and 0 bases at J, with 14 bases between the two ends. CDR1 MDHEN and CDR2 SYDVKM come from the germline V gene. CDR3 sequence: CASIGRVKSTDTQYF. The CDR3 coding sequence is TGTGCCAGCATAGGGCGGGTCAAGAGCACAGATACGCAGTATTTT.

In this sample, this clonotype turned up many times. V gene TRBV18 combines with J gene TRBJ2-5; no firm D call. The CDR3 is 14 amino acids. V dropped 8 bases and J dropped 4 bases, with 17 bases sitting between them. Germline values: CDR1 KGHSH, CDR2 LQKENI. The CDR3 sequence: CASSPYSSGETQYF. For the CDR3, the DNA is TGTGCCAGCAGCCCCTACTCAAGTGGAGAGACCCAGTACTTC.

This clonotype was detected only a few times. The chain is built from TRBV28 and TRBJ2-3; 10 bases match TRBD2. The CDR3 loop spans 15 amino acids. V lost 5 bases to trimming and J lost 9 bases; unmatched junction nucleotides: 11. Germline V gene sequence: CDR1 MDHEN, CDR2 SYDVKM. CDR3 DNA: TGTGCCAGCAGTACCGGGACTAGCGATGGATCCACGCAGTATTTT. Encoded protein: CASSTGTSDGSTQYF. The whole variable domain, remainder taken from reference TRBV28 and TRBJ2-3, is DVKVTQSSRYLVKRTGEKVFLECVQDMDHENMFWYRQDPGLGLRLIYFSYDVKMKEKGDIPEGYSVSREKKERFSLILESASTNQTSMYLCASSTGTSDGSTQYFGPGTRLTVL.

V is TRBV15 and J is TRBJ2-3; TRBD2 matches at 11 bases. This CDR3 has 15 amino acids. After removal of 3 bases from V and 6 bases from J, the junction contained 5 bases not matched to a gene. The germline V gene has CDR1 LNHNV and CDR2 YYDKDF (reference sequence). As DNA, the CDR3 is TGTGCCACCAGCAGTTTAGCGGGAGGGCGGGATACGCAGTATTTT. It yields the protein CATSSLAGGRDTQYF. Supplemented by reference TRBV15 and TRBJ2-3, the full variable domain reads DAMVIQNPRYQVTQFGKPVTLSCSQTLNHNVMYWYQQKSSQAPKLLFHYYDKDFNNEADTPDNFQSRRPNTSFCFLDIRSPGLGDTAMYLCATSSLAGGRDTQYFGPGTRLTVL.

This clonotype was counted at least ten times. The rearrangement links TRBV12-3 or TRBV12-4 to TRBJ2-7; D gene ambiguous. There are 11 residues in the CDR3. V lost 3 bases and J 5 bases, leaving 5 bases between the germline ends. The CDR3 DNA reads as TGTGCCAGCAGTTTTGGGGACGAGCAGTACTTC. Amino acid sequence: CASSFGDEQYF.

This clonotype was counted ten times or more. The rearrangement joins TRBV27 to TRBJ2-1; no definite D call. The V and J ends lost 2 bases and 4 bases respectively, with 6 bases between them. The CDR3 loop spans 13 amino acids. Germline values: CDR1 MNHEY, CDR2 SMNVEV (reference sequence). In nucleotides, the CDR3 is TGTGCCAGCAGTTTAAGGGTGTACAATGAGCAGTTCTTC. Its translation: CASSLRVYNEQFF.